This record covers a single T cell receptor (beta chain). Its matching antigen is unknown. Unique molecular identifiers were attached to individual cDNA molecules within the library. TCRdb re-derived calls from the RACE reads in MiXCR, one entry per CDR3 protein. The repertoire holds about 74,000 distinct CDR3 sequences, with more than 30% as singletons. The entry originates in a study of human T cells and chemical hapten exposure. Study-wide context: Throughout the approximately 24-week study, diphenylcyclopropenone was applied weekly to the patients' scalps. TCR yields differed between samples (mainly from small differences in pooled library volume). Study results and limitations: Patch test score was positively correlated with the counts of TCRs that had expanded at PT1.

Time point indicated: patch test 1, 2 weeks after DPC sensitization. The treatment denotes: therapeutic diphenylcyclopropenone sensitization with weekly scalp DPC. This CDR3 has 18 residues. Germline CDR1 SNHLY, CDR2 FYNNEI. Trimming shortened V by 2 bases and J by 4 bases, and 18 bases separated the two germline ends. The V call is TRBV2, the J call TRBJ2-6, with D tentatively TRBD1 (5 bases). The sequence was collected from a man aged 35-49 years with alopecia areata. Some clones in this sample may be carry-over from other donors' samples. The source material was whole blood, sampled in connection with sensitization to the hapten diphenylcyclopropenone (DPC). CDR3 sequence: CASSEPWTWKAGANVLTF. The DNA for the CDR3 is TGTGCCAGCAGTGAACCCTGGACATGGAAGGCAGGGGCCAACGTCCTGACTTTC.